This T cell receptor beta chain was identified in a study of PD-1 blockade in classical Hodgkin lymphoma. CDR1 is MDHEN, CDR2 SYDVKM, per germline. V was clipped by 5 bases and J by 5 bases; unmatched bases: 12. This CDR3 contains 15 residues. Overall study findings and caveats: Complete responders possessed baseline diversity comparable to newly diagnosed patients.

Libraries were prepared by immunoSEQ multiplex PCR; TCRdb keeps only in-frame clonotypes and omits some of them. The table lists approximately 26,000 clones, roughly 71% of them singletons, with about 24% in the top ten. Each patient experienced a relapse that followed autologous stem cell transplantation, and brentuximab vedotin exposure varied. Regarding this clone: Its target is unknown.

The V call is TRBV28, the J call TRBJ2-7; 7 nucleotides align to TRBD1. Specimen: peripheral blood mononuclear cells (PBMCs), collected before the second cycle of nivolumab. The TCR originated in a human donor with classical Hodgkin lymphoma. DNA for the CDR3: TGTGCCAGCAGTCCGATTAAACAGGGGTCCAACGAGCAGTACGTC. Its translation: CASSPIKQGSNEQYV.